The 9 T cell receptor beta chains presented below share a single source sample, sequenced in a study of T cells in localized non-small cell lung cancer. The method was immunoSEQ multiplex PCR; TCRdb's version includes in-frame clones alone and lacks a portion of them. Of some 18,000 clones listed, 65% to 90% are singletons. Sequences were derived from peripheral blood, sampled before any cancer treatment. These receptors were obtained from a man aged 40-75 years with stage I lung adenocarcinoma.

J is TRBJ2-3 and V is TRBV4-3; TRBD2 matches 9 bases. The germline V gene encodes CDR1 LGHNA and CDR2 YSLEER. CDR3 length: 16 residues. J was trimmed by 2 bases and V by 1 base; bases with no gene match: 4. For the CDR3, the DNA is TGCGCCAGCAGCCAAGTTAGCGGGGGTCCCACAGATACGCAGTATTTT. Translating gives CASSQVSGGPTDTQYF.

The rearrangement uses TRBV5-1 and TRBJ2-3; D gene unclear. The CDR3 spans 13 residues. Germline CDR1 reads SGHRS; CDR2 reads YFSETQ. Trimming shortened V by 4 bases and J by 2 bases, and 8 bases separated the two germline ends. This CDR3 reads CASSPYSTDTQYF. In nucleotides, the CDR3 is TGCGCCAGCAGCCCCTACTCCACAGATACGCAGTATTTT.

In its sample, this clone was seen once. The V call is TRBV19, the J call TRBJ1-2, with a possible D match to TRBD1 (5 bases). The CDR3 is made up of 14 amino acids. Trimming stripped 6 bases from V and 2 bases from J, with 13 bases between. CDR1 and CDR2 from the germline V gene are LNHDA and SQIVND (reference sequence). CDR3 coding DNA: TGTGCCAGTAGGGTCGGACAAGAAAACTATGGCTACACCTTC. Its translation: CASRVGQENYGYTF.

This clone was observed a few times. The V gene is TRBV7-9, the J gene TRBJ2-7; 7 bases line up with TRBD1. The CDR3 consists of 14 residues. V dropped 5 bases and J dropped 5; count of bases not matched to a gene: 9. The germline gives CDR1 SEHNR, CDR2 FQNEAQ (reference sequence). DNA of the CDR3: TGTGCCAGCAGCGGAACCGGGACAGCAGACGAGCAGTACTTC. It translates to CASSGTGTADEQYF.

The CDR3 region has the DNA TGCGCCAGCAGCTTGATACGCGGGAACACTGAAGCTTTCTTT. This encodes CASSLIRGNTEAFF. V gene TRBV5-1 combines with J gene TRBJ1-1, with D unresolved. This CDR3 has 14 residues. The germline CDR1 and CDR2 sequences are SGHRS and YFSETQ. The ends were cut back, 1 base at V and 1 base at J, with 8 bases in the middle.

V is TRBV7-8 and J is TRBJ1-1, with D possibly matching TRBD1 (5 bases). Germline V gives CDR1 SGHVS, CDR2 FQNEAQ. With 3 bases removed from V and 4 bases from J, the gap between germline ends came to 12 bases. The length of the CDR3 is 14 residues. CDR3 sequence: CASSLGTGPTEAFF. DNA for the CDR3: TGTGCCAGCAGCTTGGGGACGGGGCCCACTGAAGCTTTCTTT.

The chain uses TRBV28 and TRBJ1-3; weak D call: TRBD1 (5 bases). V was pared by 5 bases and J by 0 bases, with 11 bases between. The CDR3 totals 15 residues. Per germline, CDR1 MDHEN and CDR2 SYDVKM. The DNA of the CDR3 is TGTGCCAGCAGTCAAGGGACCGTCTCTGGAAACACCATATATTTT. Its translation: CASSQGTVSGNTIYF.

V usage is TRBV13 and J usage is TRBJ2-1; 7 positions agree with TRBD2. The CDR3 sequence is 13 residues long. Germline V gene lookup returns CDR1 PRHDT and CDR2 FYEKMQ (reference sequence). V shed 4 bases, J shed 3 bases, and the junction held 0 bases outside the gene matches. The CDR3: CASSSGGYNEQFF. As DNA, the CDR3 is TGTGCCAGCAGCTCGGGGGGCTACAATGAGCAGTTCTTC.

The chain links TRBV5-1 to TRBJ1-2, with TRBD1 identical over 7 bases. Per germline, CDR1 SGHRS and CDR2 YFSETQ. With V trimmed by 4 bases and J by 0 bases, 12 bases remained unmatched. CDR3 size: 17 residues. CDR3 DNA sequence: TGCGCCAGCAGCCGGGAGGGGGCGACAGGAGCTAACTATGGCTACACCTTC. This codes for CASSREGATGANYGYTF.